These 28 T cell receptor beta chains originate from one sample sequenced in a study of blood T cell repertoires in COVID-19. Produced via immunoSEQ multiplex PCR; TCRdb's table is partial and in-frame only. Among 400,000 to 450,000 clones listed, about 91% were seen once. Sequences were obtained from peripheral blood. These receptors all stem from a woman between 45 and 60 years old with COVID-19, enrolled during active disease.

The CDR3: CASSYQFSGNTIYF. The DNA for the CDR3 is TGTGCCAGCAGTTACCAGTTCTCTGGAAACACCATATATTTT. The chain is built from TRBV6-6 and TRBJ1-3; D is unresolved. Trimming removed 2 bases at V and 0 bases at J, with 5 bases between. The germline gives CDR1 MNHNY, CDR2 SVGAGI (reference sequence). The CDR3 contains 14 residues.

The chain recombines TRBV6-1 with TRBJ1-1; no firm D call. This CDR3 has 14 residues. The V end lost 0 bases, the J end lost 6 bases, and 11 bases lay between the germline ends. Per the germline V gene, CDR1 is MNHNS and CDR2 is SASEGT. CDR3 DNA sequence: TGTGCCAGCAGTGAAGCCCTAGTAGAGCCTGAAGCTTTCTTT. It specifies CASSEALVEPEAFF.

The chain carries TRBV5-1 and TRBJ2-3, with 8 positions matching TRBD1. The V gene end was trimmed by 5 bases and the J gene end by 3 bases; junction bases not matched to a gene: 8. CDR1 and CDR2 from the germline V gene are SGHRS and YFSETQ. This CDR3 has 15 amino acids. In nucleotides, the CDR3 is TGCGCCAGCAGGGAGGGGGACAGGTCAACAGATACGCAGTATTTT. Translation gives CASREGDRSTDTQYF.

In this sample, this clone turned up a few times. CDR3 coding DNA: TGTGCCAGCAGCGTAGGCAGGGGAACTAATGAAAAACTGTTTTTT. It translates to CASSVGRGTNEKLFF. The genes are TRBV9 and TRBJ1-4; D perhaps matches TRBD1 (6 bases). The CDR3 contains 15 residues. V was trimmed by 0 bases and J by 1 base, leaving 7 bases between them. The germline V gene has CDR1 SGDLS and CDR2 YYNGEE.

This clone was detected a few times. The rearrangement uses TRBV27 and TRBJ2-3, with 10 bases fitting TRBD2. The CDR3 loop spans 18 amino acids. The ends lost 6 bases at V and 1 base at J; junction bases unmatched: 13. From germline, CDR1 is MNHEY and CDR2 SMNVEV (reference sequence). The CDR3, as DNA: TGTGCCAGCAGACAAAGGACTAGCGGCGCTCCGGGCACAGATACGCAGTATTTT. Encoded protein: CASRQRTSGAPGTDTQYF.

The chain joins TRBV7-9 to TRBJ1-4; D uncertain. V was clipped by 3 bases and J by 0 bases, with 11 bases between them. CDR1 SEHNR and CDR2 FQNEAQ come from the germline V gene (reference sequence). The CDR3 extends over 16 amino acids. As DNA, the CDR3 is TGTGCCAGCAGCTTGAGGCCTGACGCAACTAATGAAAAACTGTTTTTT. Translating it yields CASSLRPDATNEKLFF.

This chain connects TRBV28 to TRBJ1-1, with 8 bases identical to TRBD1. Losses at the gene ends were 4 bases for V and 11 bases for J; bases not matched to a gene: 9. CDR3 size: 13 residues. Germline V gene lookup returns CDR1 MDHEN and CDR2 SYDVKM. DNA of the CDR3: TGTGCCAGCAGTTCCCCTGGGACAGGAGAGGCTTTCTTT. This gives the protein CASSSPGTGEAFF.

The J gene is TRBJ1-1, the V gene TRBV3-1 (or the pseudogene TRBV3-2); 8 bases are a match to TRBD1. The germline V gene has CDR1 LGHDT and CDR2 YNNKEL (reference sequence). The trim removed 5 bases at V and 6 bases at J, leaving 5 bases unmatched. This CDR3 has 13 residues. CDR3 DNA sequence: TGTGCCAGCAGCGACAGGGGAGGGTCTGAAGCTTTCTTT. This codes for CASSDRGGSEAFF.

This clone was found once. This chain uses TRBV11-2 with TRBJ2-1; D is possibly TRBD2 (7 bases). CDR3 size: 15 residues. V lost 7 bases to trimming and J lost 5 bases, with 18 bases between them. Germline V gene lookup returns CDR1 SGHAT and CDR2 FQNNGV. The CDR3 region has the DNA TGTGCCAGCACCACCTCGAGGGGGGGCCACAATGAGCAGTTCTTC. Translating it yields CASTTSRGGHNEQFF. Variable domain in full (rest from reference TRBV11-2 and TRBJ2-1): EAGVAQSPRYKIIEKRQSVAFWCNPISGHATLYWYQQILGQGPKLLIQFQNNGVVDDSQLPKDRFSAERLKGVDSTLKIQPAKLEDSAVYLCASTTSRGGHNEQFFGPGTRLTVL.

The rearrangement links TRBV7-9 to TRBJ1-1, with 7 positions matching TRBD1. With 3 bases clipped from V and 6 bases from J, the junction kept 10 bases outside the gene matches. Germline CDR1 and CDR2: SEHNR and FQNEAQ (reference sequence). CDR3 length: 15 residues. The CDR3 protein is CASSFPGQTPSEAFF. CDR3 nucleotides: TGTGCCAGCAGCTTCCCGGGACAGACCCCTTCTGAAGCTTTCTTT. The whole variable domain, filled in from reference TRBV7-9 and TRBJ1-1, reads DTGVSQNPRHKITKRGQNVTFRCDPISEHNRLYWYRQTLGQGPEFLTYFQNEAQLEKSRLLSDRFSAERPKGSFSTLEIQRTEQGDSAMYLCASSFPGQTPSEAFFGQGTRLTVV.

V usage is TRBV5-6 and J usage is TRBJ1-2; D unclear. Deletions cut 4 bases from V and 0 bases from J, with 10 bases between. Germline CDR1 is SGHDT and CDR2 is YYEEEE. CDR3 length equals 14 residues. The CDR3 DNA reads TGTGCCAGCAGCGAGGTACGGGCTAACTATGGCTACACCTTC. Protein: CASSEVRANYGYTF.

This chain uses TRBV4-1 with TRBJ2-1; 7 bases are shared with TRBD1. Trimming took 4 bases from V and 8 from J; bases not matched to a gene: 14. Germline lookup yields CDR1 MGHRA and CDR2 YSYEKL. The CDR3 runs to 16 residues. The chain's CDR3 is CASSLEATGNWDEQFF. The CDR3 nucleotides read TGCGCCAGCAGCCTCGAAGCGACAGGGAACTGGGATGAGCAGTTCTTC.

This chain links TRBV7-3 with TRBJ2-3; D may be TRBD2 (5 bases). The CDR3 length is 14 residues. Deletions cut 5 bases from V and 1 base from J, with 10 bases between. CDR1 and CDR2 from the germline V gene are SGHTA and FQGTGA. In DNA form, the CDR3 reads TGTGCCAGCAGCCGCGGACTTCGCACAGATACGCAGTATTTT. As protein: CASSRGLRTDTQYF.

This clone appeared once. The V call is TRBV19, the J call TRBJ1-1, with 8 nucleotides matching TRBD1. CDR1 is LNHDA, CDR2 SQIVND, per germline (reference sequence). V shed 6 bases, J shed 5 bases, and the junction held 5 bases outside the gene matches. The CDR3 spans 13 residues. The CDR3 DNA reads TGTGCCAGTAGGGACAGGGCCTTAACTGAAGCTTTCTTT. Amino acids: CASRDRALTEAFF.

The chain joins TRBV7-8 to TRBJ2-7, with D perhaps TRBD1 (6 bases). Germline V gene lookup returns CDR1 SGHVS and CDR2 FQNEAQ. The CDR3 totals 16 residues. Trimming took off 3 bases at V and 4 bases at J, with 19 bases between the two ends. The CDR3 protein is CASSFGTLRGNYEQYF. CDR3 nucleotide sequence: TGTGCCAGCAGCTTTGGCACTCTCAGGGGAAATTACGAGCAGTACTTC.

The rearrangement links TRBV13 to TRBJ1-2; D may be TRBD1 (5 bases). The germline gives CDR1 PRHDT, CDR2 FYEKMQ (reference sequence). CDR3 length equals 17 residues. V was shortened by 5 bases and J by 5 bases, with 24 bases between the two germline ends. Here the CDR3 reads CASSKATRGTGRYGYTF. For the CDR3, the DNA is TGTGCCAGCAGCAAAGCCACTCGGGGGACCGGACGATATGGCTACACCTTC.

This clone was counted a single time. The chain is built from TRBV7-9 and TRBJ2-2, with 7 bases aligning to TRBD1. The trim removed 5 bases at V and 3 bases at J, leaving 9 bases unmatched. The length of the CDR3 is 16 residues. Germline V gene lookup returns CDR1 SEHNR and CDR2 FQNEAQ (reference sequence). CDR3: CASSLLTGSDTGELFF. In nucleotides, the CDR3 is TGTGCCAGCAGCCTCTTGACAGGGTCGGACACCGGGGAGCTGTTTTTT.

V is TRBV28 and J is TRBJ2-7; maybe TRBD2 (5 bases). The CDR3 runs to 15 residues. Germline V lookup: CDR1 MDHEN, CDR2 SYDVKM. Trimming took 6 bases from V and 0 from J, leaving 15 bases between them. This CDR3 is CASSPGSASSYEQYF. CDR3 nucleotide sequence: TGTGCCAGCAGCCCGGGAAGTGCTAGCTCCTACGAGCAGTACTTC.

This chain connects TRBV27 to TRBJ1-1, with 7 bases matching TRBD1. CDR1 and CDR2 (germline): MNHEY, SMNVEV (reference sequence). Unmatched junction bases numbered 5, after V lost 8 bases and J lost 2 bases. This CDR3 region has 13 residues. CDR3 in amino acids: CASGTAQNTEAFF. CDR3 nucleotides: TGTGCCAGCGGGACAGCCCAAAACACTGAAGCTTTCTTT.

This CDR3 reads CASSESSGDTQYF. In DNA form, the CDR3 reads TGCGCCAGCAGTGAGTCGTCGGGGGATACGCAGTATTTT. V usage is TRBV10-1 and J usage is TRBJ2-3, with D perhaps matching TRBD2 (5 bases). The CDR3 consists of 13 residues. Trimming removed 0 bases at V and 6 bases at J, with 7 bases between. Germline CDR1 and CDR2: WNHNN and SYGVQD (reference sequence).

The DNA of the CDR3 is TGTGCCAGCAGCCAAGATCGGTTGGAGACCCAGTACTTC. This encodes CASSQDRLETQYF. The J gene is TRBJ2-5, the V gene TRBV3-1 (or the pseudogene TRBV3-2); no firm D call. The CDR3 has 13 residues. Trimming stripped 0 bases from V and 5 bases from J, with 7 bases between. CDR1 LGHDT and CDR2 YNNKEL come from the germline V gene (reference sequence).

This clone was seen more than once but under ten times. The chain recombines TRBV6-6 with TRBJ2-7, with 8 positions matching TRBD2. Germline V CDR1 and CDR2: MNHNY, SVGAGI (reference sequence). There are 13 residues in the CDR3. Trimming took 8 bases from V and 5 from J; bases not matched to a gene: 8. CDR3 sequence reads: CASGTGGPNEQYF. CDR3 sequence (DNA): TGTGCCAGCGGGACGGGGGGGCCTAACGAGCAGTACTTC.

The chain carries TRBV5-6 and TRBJ1-5; no clear D gene. Trimming cost V 1 base and J 7 bases, with 15 bases left between them. The CDR3 sequence is 15 residues long. Germline V gives CDR1 SGHDT, CDR2 YYEEEE. The CDR3 is CASSLLAPGKQPQHF. The CDR3 DNA is TGTGCCAGCAGCTTGCTCGCTCCCGGGAAGCAGCCCCAGCATTTT. Combining the CDR3 with reference TRBV5-6 and TRBJ1-5 gives the whole variable domain DAGVTQSPTHLIKTRGQQVTLRCSPKSGHDTVSWYQQALGQGPQFIFQYYEEEERQRGNFPDRFSGHQFPNYSSELNVNALLLGDSALYLCASSLLAPGKQPQHFGDGTRLSIL.

The V gene is TRBV2, the J gene TRBJ1-2; 7 nucleotides agree with TRBD1. The CDR3 loop spans 12 amino acids. CDR1 and CDR2 (germline): SNHLY, FYNNEI. With V trimmed by 7 bases and J by 8 bases, 7 bases remained unmatched. CDR3 in amino acids: CASTLTGLGYTF. CDR3 DNA: TGTGCCAGCACCCTGACAGGGCTCGGCTACACCTTC.

The chain links TRBV7-9 to TRBJ1-5; possible D gene TRBD1, 6 bases. V lost 11 bases and J lost 1, with 12 bases in between. Germline CDR1 reads SEHNR; CDR2 reads FQNEAQ (reference sequence). CDR3 length: 13 residues. CDR3 DNA sequence: TGTGCCTCGGCGGGGGGCAGCAATCAGCCCCAGCATTTT. Protein: CASAGGSNQPQHF.

This clone is a singleton in its sample. V usage is TRBV19 and J usage is TRBJ1-1; 9 nucleotides align to TRBD1. Germline V gives CDR1 LNHDA, CDR2 SQIVND (reference sequence). There are 17 residues in the CDR3. J gave up 3 bases and V 0 bases, and 8 bases lay outside the gene matches. This CDR3 reads CASSIDLSGQGDTEAFF. In DNA form, the CDR3 reads TGTGCCAGTAGTATAGATCTATCGGGACAGGGAGACACTGAAGCTTTCTTT.

The V call is TRBV10-1, the J call TRBJ1-1; D call uncertain. The CDR3 sequence is 13 residues long. Per the germline V gene, CDR1 is WNHNN and CDR2 is SYGVQD (reference sequence). Deletions cut 0 bases from V and 4 bases from J, with 6 bases between. CDR3 nucleotides: TGCGCCAGCAGTGAGTCGAGATCCACTGAAGCTTTCTTT. Its protein is CASSESRSTEAFF.

The rearrangement uses TRBV5-6 and TRBJ1-6; 10 positions match TRBD1. The CDR3 is 16 residues long. The germline V gene has CDR1 SGHDT and CDR2 YYEEEE. The junction had 13 bases not matched to a gene; V was cut back by 2 bases and J by 14 bases. The CDR3 loop reads CASSLRTGGPNLALHF. The CDR3 bases are TGTGCCAGCAGCTTAAGGACAGGGGGGCCTAATTTGGCCCTCCACTTT. The full variable domain, with the rest looked up from reference TRBV5-6 and TRBJ1-6, is DAGVTQSPTHLIKTRGQQVTLRCSPKSGHDTVSWYQQALGQGPQFIFQYYEEEERQRGNFPDRFSGHQFPNYSSELNVNALLLGDSALYLCASSLRTGGPNLALHFGNGTRLTVT.